The next 12 T cell receptor beta chains were all read from a single sample in a study of cytomegalovirus exposure and HLA in healthy donors. Researchers ran the PCR with 60 Vbeta and 13 Jbeta primers. Method: immunoSEQ multiplex PCR; TCRdb's copy keeps in-frame clones and lacks some. The sample lists more than 140,000 clones, more than 65% occurring once. Sequencing input: PBMCs. The receptor source for this set is a man under 40 in good health and CMV-seropositive.

The chain employs TRBV15 and TRBJ2-7; 8 bases are a match to TRBD1. Trimming cost V 3 bases and J 4 bases; bases outside gene matches: 5. The CDR3 has 14 amino acids. The germline gives CDR1 LNHNV, CDR2 YYDKDF (reference sequence). The CDR3 sequence is CATSSFRGLYEQYF. In DNA, the CDR3 is TGTGCCACCAGCAGTTTCAGGGGGCTGTACGAGCAGTACTTC. The whole variable domain, remainder taken from reference TRBV15 and TRBJ2-7, is DAMVIQNPRYQVTQFGKPVTLSCSQTLNHNVMYWYQQKSSQAPKLLFHYYDKDFNNEADTPDNFQSRRPNTSFCFLDIRSPGLGDTAMYLCATSSFRGLYEQYFGPGTRLTVT.

This clone appeared a few times. V gene TRBV28 combines with J gene TRBJ2-7; no reliable D call. This CDR3 is built from 10 residues. V was pared by 7 bases and J by 6 bases, with 7 bases between. Germline lookup yields CDR1 MDHEN and CDR2 SYDVKM. The CDR3 DNA sequence: TGTGCCAGCAATGGAGCCGAGCAGTACTTC. Translated: CASNGAEQYF.

The V call is TRBV28, the J call TRBJ1-6; D call uncertain. The CDR3 has 17 amino acids. Between the trimmed V and J ends, which lost 6 bases and 7 bases, there was a span of 22 bases. CDR1 and CDR2 (germline): MDHEN, SYDVKM. For the CDR3, the DNA is TGTGCCAGCAGCCCCACGTCCCCATGGGCGTGGAATTCACCCCTCCACTTT. Translating gives CASSPTSPWAWNSPLHF.

In this sample, this clone turned up once. The chain uses TRBV5-1 and TRBJ1-1; 8 bases are shared with TRBD1. Germline V lookup: CDR1 SGHRS, CDR2 YFSETQ. The CDR3 consists of 17 residues. The trim removed 0 bases at V and 4 bases at J, leaving 11 bases unmatched. The CDR3 DNA reads as TGCGCCAGCAGCTTGGGAGCCCAGGGGGCGGTTGGCACTGAAGCTTTCTTT. Its translation is CASSLGAQGAVGTEAFF.

V gene TRBV5-4 combines with J gene TRBJ1-2; 7 bases are shared with TRBD1. Germline CDR1 SGHNT, CDR2 YYREEE (reference sequence). J gave up 4 bases and V 0 bases, and 12 bases lay outside the gene matches. The CDR3 has 17 amino acids. The CDR3 DNA is TGTGCCAGCAGCTTGGGTGGGGAAGGGGGCGTCTTCTATGGCTACACCTTC. Its translation is CASSLGGEGGVFYGYTF.

The V and J genes are TRBV7-2 and TRBJ2-7, with D perhaps matching TRBD2 (6 bases). Germline CDR1 SGHTA, CDR2 FQGNSA. The CDR3 extends over 14 amino acids. Trimming left V 3 bases short and J 2 bases short, with 11 bases between. The DNA of the CDR3 is TGTGCCAGCAGCTTCGGGCGGGGTACCTACGAGCAGTACTTC. It is translated as CASSFGRGTYEQYF.

Here the CDR3 DNA reads TGTGCCATCAGTGAGCCCCTCGGACTAGCGGGGGCCGGGGAGCTGTTTTTT. Protein product: CAISEPLGLAGAGELFF. The chain employs TRBV10-3 and TRBJ2-2, with 13 bases matching TRBD2. This CDR3 has 17 residues. Germline CDR1 is ENHRY and CDR2 is SYGVKD. The V gene end was trimmed by 2 bases and the J gene end by 6 bases; junction bases not matched to a gene: 6.

This clone appeared a few times. The chain has TRBV5-1 and TRBJ2-2; D remains ambiguous. The germline V gene has CDR1 SGHRS and CDR2 YFSETQ. CDR3 size: 12 residues. Trimming shortened V by 4 bases and J by 6 bases, and 7 bases separated the two germline ends. CDR3 bases: TGCGCCAGCAGCCCTCAGGCCGGGGAGCTGTTTTTT. Translation: CASSPQAGELFF.

The chain joins TRBV4-2 to TRBJ2-3, with 12 positions matching TRBD2. This CDR3 contains 17 residues. V dropped 4 bases and J dropped 3; count of bases not matched to a gene: 8. Germline V lookup: CDR1 LGHNA, CDR2 YNFKEQ. In nucleotides, the CDR3 is TGTGCCAGCAGCCTAGGGACTAGCGGGCGGAGGACAGATACGCAGTATTTT. Its translation: CASSLGTSGRRTDTQYF.

The chain joins TRBV6-1 to TRBJ1-2, with D possibly being TRBD1 (5 bases). With 5 bases removed from V and 8 bases from J, the gap between germline ends came to 12 bases. Germline assignment: CDR1 MNHNS and CDR2 SASEGT. This CDR3 has 12 amino acids. CDR3 loop: CASSPREGGYTF. For the CDR3, the DNA is TGTGCCAGCAGTCCCAGGGAGGGCGGCTACACCTTC.

This clone has only a few counts. The rearrangement links TRBV7-8 to TRBJ2-2; 8 bases agree with TRBD2. Germline loops: CDR1 SGHVS, CDR2 FQNEAQ. The CDR3 length is 17 residues. V gave up 5 bases and J gave up 1 base; unmatched junction bases: 9. The CDR3 is CASSRSPGLVNTGELFF. CDR3 DNA: TGTGCCAGCAGCCGCTCCCCGGGACTAGTGAACACCGGGGAGCTGTTTTTT.

Comments on this clone: A junction end diverges from the germline sequence, so it may reflect a read error. This chain uses TRBV7-9 with TRBJ2-7, with D perhaps matching TRBD1 (6 bases). Per germline, CDR1 SEHNR and CDR2 FQNEAQ (reference sequence). The CDR3 totals 15 residues. The CDR3, as DNA: TGTTCCAGCAGCTTAACACACGGGACAACCTACGAGCAGTACTTC. The encoded protein is CSSSLTHGTTYEQYF. The variable domain in full, completed from reference TRBV7-9 and TRBJ2-7, reads DTGVSQNPRHKITKRGQNVTFRCDPISEHNRLYWYRQTLGQGPEFLTYFQNEAQLEKSRLLSDRFSAERPKGSFSTLEIQRTEQGDSAMYLCSSSLTHGTTYEQYFGPGTRLTVT.